Below are 4 T cell receptor beta chains sequenced from a single sample in a study of patients and donors after allogeneic stem cell transplantation. Via MiXCR, TCRdb re-called the RT-PCR reads, giving one row per CDR3 protein. The sample has over 150,000 distinct CDR3 sequences; roughly 31% are singletons. The sample was blood, either unsorted or a sorted T cell fraction (not recorded which). These receptor sequences come from a human donor who was either an allogeneic HSCT recipient or a stem cell or donor lymphocyte infusion donor (not recorded which). It is not recorded whose cells these are; they may come from a transplant donor.

A few counts support this clonotype. This chain uses TRBV6-5 with TRBJ2-5; D possibly corresponds to TRBD2 (5 bases). V dropped 6 bases and J dropped 2 bases, with 10 bases sitting between them. CDR3 length: 13 residues. Germline V gene lookup returns CDR1 MNHEY and CDR2 SVGAGI. The CDR3 nucleotides read TGTGCCAGCAGGCGGGCATTACAAGAGACCCAGTACTTC. This encodes CASRRALQETQYF.

This clonotype was found a few times. The J gene is TRBJ1-2, the V gene TRBV4-1; D might be TRBD1 (6 bases). V was shortened by 3 bases and J by 4 bases, with 12 bases between the two germline ends. Germline V CDR1 and CDR2: MGHRA, YSYEKL. This CDR3 region has 14 residues. CDR3 sequence reads: CASSQTGPGYGYTF. CDR3 DNA sequence: TGCGCCAGCAGCCAGACAGGTCCTGGCTATGGCTACACCTTC.

This clonotype was observed a few times. The rearrangement links TRBV3-1 to TRBJ1-1; a weak D match, TRBD1 (5 bases). V lost 5 bases and J 1 base, leaving 20 bases between the germline ends. Germline loops: CDR1 LGHDT, CDR2 YNNKEL (reference sequence). This CDR3 has 17 residues. The CDR3 loop reads CASSYKRFWGSNTEAFF. In nucleotides, the CDR3 is TGTGCCAGCAGCTACAAAAGATTCTGGGGGTCGAACACTGAAGCTTTCTTT.

This clonotype was observed a handful of times. The V call is TRBV12-3 or TRBV12-4, the J call TRBJ1-3; D is uncertain. CDR3 length equals 16 residues. V dropped 7 bases and J dropped 6 bases, with 22 bases sitting between them. This CDR3 reads CASIQSSGVTKNTIYF. CDR3 in DNA: TGTGCCAGCATTCAATCTTCCGGGGTTACAAAAAACACCATATATTTT.